This entry features one TCR beta chain sequence. Germline CDR1 is SGDLS and CDR2 is YYNGEE. Trimming stripped 0 bases from V and 7 bases from J, with 7 bases between. This CDR3 has 12 residues. These data belong to a study of human T cells and chemical hapten exposure. Study-wide background: The scalp of each patient received a weekly diphenylcyclopropenone dose for the full approximately 26-week study.

What the library attached to individual cDNA molecules were unique molecular identifiers. MiXCR, run by TCRdb on the RACE reads, gives a single entry per CDR3 protein. The data hold 300,000 to 350,000 distinct CDR3 sequences, with about 7% observed a single time. The time point: patch test 1, 2 weeks after DPC sensitization. Treatment here: therapeutic diphenylcyclopropenone sensitization with weekly scalp DPC. The sample here was whole blood, taken in connection with sensitization to the hapten diphenylcyclopropenone (DPC). This clonotype originated in a woman aged 18-29 years with alopecia areata. Some clones in this sample may be carry-over from other donors' samples. This chain joins TRBV9 and TRBJ1-1; no clear D. CDR3 sequence: CASSVEVGEAFF. The CDR3 DNA reads as TGTGCCAGCAGCGTAGAGGTTGGTGAAGCTTTCTTT.